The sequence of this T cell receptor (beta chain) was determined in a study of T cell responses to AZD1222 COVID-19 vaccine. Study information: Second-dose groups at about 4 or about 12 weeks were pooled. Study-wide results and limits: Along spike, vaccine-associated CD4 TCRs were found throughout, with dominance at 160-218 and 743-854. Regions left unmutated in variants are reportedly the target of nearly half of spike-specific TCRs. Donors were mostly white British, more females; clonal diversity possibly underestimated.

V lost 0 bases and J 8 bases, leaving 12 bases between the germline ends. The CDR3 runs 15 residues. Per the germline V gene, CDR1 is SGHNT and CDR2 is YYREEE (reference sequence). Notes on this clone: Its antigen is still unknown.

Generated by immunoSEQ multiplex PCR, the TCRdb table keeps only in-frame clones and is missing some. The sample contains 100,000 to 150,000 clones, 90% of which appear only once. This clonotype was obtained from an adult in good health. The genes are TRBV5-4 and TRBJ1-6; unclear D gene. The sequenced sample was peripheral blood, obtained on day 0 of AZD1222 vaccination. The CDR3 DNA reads TGTGCCAGCAGCTTGGGCGCGGGATTAGATTCACCCCTCCACTTT. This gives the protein CASSLGAGLDSPLHF. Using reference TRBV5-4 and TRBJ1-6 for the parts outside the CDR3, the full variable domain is ETGVTQSPTHLIKTRGQQVTLRCSSQSGHNTVSWYQQALGQGPQFIFQYYREEENGRGNFPPRFSGLQFPNYSSELNVNALELDDSALYLCASSLGAGLDSPLHFGNGTRLTVT.